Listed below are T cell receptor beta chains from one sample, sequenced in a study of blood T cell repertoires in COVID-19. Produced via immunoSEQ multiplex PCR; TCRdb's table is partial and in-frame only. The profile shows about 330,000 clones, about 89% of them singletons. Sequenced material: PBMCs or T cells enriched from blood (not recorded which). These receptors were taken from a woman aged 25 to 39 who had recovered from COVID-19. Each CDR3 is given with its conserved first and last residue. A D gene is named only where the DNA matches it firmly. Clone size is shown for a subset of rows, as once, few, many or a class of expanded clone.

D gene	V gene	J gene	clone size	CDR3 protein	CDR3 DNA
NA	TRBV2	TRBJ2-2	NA	CASRVAVGNTGELFF	TGTGCCAGCAGAGTAGCGGTGGGGAACACCGGGGAGCTGTTTTTT
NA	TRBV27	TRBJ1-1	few	CASRDTAFYTEAFF	TGTGCCAGCAGGGATACAGCATTTTACACTGAAGCTTTCTTT
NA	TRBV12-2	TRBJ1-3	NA	CASRFPVDRGHTIYF	TGTGCAAGTCGCTTCCCTGTGGACAGGGGACACACCATATATTTT
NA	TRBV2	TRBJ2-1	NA	CASSDRGASHNEQFF	TGTGCCAGCAGTGACCGGGGAGCCAGCCACAATGAGCAGTTCTTC
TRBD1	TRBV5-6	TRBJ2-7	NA	CASSLKGQGSYEQYF	TGTGCCAGCAGCTTGAAGGGACAGGGATCCTACGAGCAGTACTTC
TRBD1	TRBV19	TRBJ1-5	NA	CASSKTGGVSNQPQHF	TGTGCCAGTAGTAAAACAGGGGGCGTTAGCAATCAGCCCCAGCATTTT
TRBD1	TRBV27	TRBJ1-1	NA	CASRDRAVPEAFF	TGTGCCAGCAGGGACAGGGCCGTTCCTGAAGCTTTCTTT
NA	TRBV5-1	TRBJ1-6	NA	CASSLEQEIISYNSPLHF	TGCGCCAGCAGCTTGGAACAGGAGATTATCTCCTATAATTCACCCCTCCACTTT
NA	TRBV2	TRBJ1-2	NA	CASSAGGIGGGYTF	TGTGCCAGCAGTGCGGGTGGGATCGGGGGTGGCTACACCTTC
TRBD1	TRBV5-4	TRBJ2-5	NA	CASSGATGGETQYF	TGTGCCAGCAGCGGCGCGACAGGGGGCGAGACCCAGTACTTC
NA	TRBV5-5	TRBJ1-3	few	CASSLTGSSGNTIYF	TGTGCCAGCAGCTTGACGGGTTCCTCTGGAAACACCATATATTTT
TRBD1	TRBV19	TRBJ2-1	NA	CASRDRYNEQFF	TGTGCCAGTAGGGACAGGTACAATGAGCAGTTCTTC
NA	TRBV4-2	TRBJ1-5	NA	CASSHSRSNQPQHF	TGTGCCAGCAGCCATTCTCGTAGCAATCAGCCCCAGCATTTT
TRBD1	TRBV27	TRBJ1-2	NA	CASSLWGQGNYGYTF	TGTGCCAGCAGTTTATGGGGACAGGGAAACTATGGCTACACCTTC
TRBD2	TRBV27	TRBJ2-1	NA	CASSFRGGALSYNEQFF	TGTGCCAGCAGTTTTCGGGGGGGGGCCTTATCCTACAATGAGCAGTTCTTC
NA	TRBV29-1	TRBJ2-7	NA	CSVETQGSHEQYF	TGCAGCGTTGAGACGCAGGGGAGTCACGAGCAGTACTTC
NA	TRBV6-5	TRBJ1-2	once	CASSKRDGEYGYTF	TGTGCCAGCAGTAAGCGGGACGGCGAATATGGCTACACCTTC
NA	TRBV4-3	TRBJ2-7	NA	CASSQEIRYEQYF	TGCGCCAGCAGCCAAGAAATCAGGTACGAGCAGTACTTC
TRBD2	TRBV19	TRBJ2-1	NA	CASSGGTSYNEQFF	TGTGCCAGTAGCGGGGGGACTTCCTACAATGAGCAGTTCTTC
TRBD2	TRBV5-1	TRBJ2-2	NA	CASSLQSGGANTGELFF	TGCGCCAGCAGCTTGCAAAGCGGGGGGGCGAACACCGGGGAGCTGTTTTTT
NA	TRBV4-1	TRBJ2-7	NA	CASSQPDSSYEQYF	TGCGCCAGCAGCCAACCGGACAGCTCCTACGAGCAGTACTTC
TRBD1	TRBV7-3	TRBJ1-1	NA	CASSLQGGVTEAFF	TGTGCCAGCAGCCTCCAGGGGGGAGTGACTGAAGCTTTCTTT
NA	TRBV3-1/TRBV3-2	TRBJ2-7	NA	CASSLSGLVYEQYF	TGTGCCAGCAGCCTTTCGGGACTTGTCTACGAGCAGTACTTC
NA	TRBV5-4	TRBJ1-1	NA	CASSWDAGSTEAFF	TGTGCCAGCAGCTGGGATGCGGGAAGCACTGAAGCTTTCTTT
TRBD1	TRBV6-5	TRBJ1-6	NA	CASSVIQGANSPLHF	TGTGCCAGCAGCGTGATACAGGGGGCCAATTCACCCCTCCACTTT
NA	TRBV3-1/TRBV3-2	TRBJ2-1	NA	CASSQRGSSYNEQFF	TGTGCCAGCAGCCAACGGGGGAGCTCCTACAATGAGCAGTTCTTC
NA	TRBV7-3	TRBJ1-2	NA	CASSAGVGYGYTF	TGTGCCAGCAGCGCGGGGGTTGGATATGGCTACACCTTC
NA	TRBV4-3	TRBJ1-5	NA	CASSQELSRGRNQPQHF	TGCGCCAGCAGCCAAGAGTTGAGCAGGGGAAGGAATCAGCCCCAGCATTTT
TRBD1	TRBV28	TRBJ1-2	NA	CASSFLTGGNYGYTF	TGTGCCAGCAGTTTCCTGACAGGGGGGAACTATGGCTACACCTTC
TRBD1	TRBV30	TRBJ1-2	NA	CAWSVTGRNDGYTF	TGTGCCTGGAGTGTGACAGGGAGGAACGATGGCTACACCTTC
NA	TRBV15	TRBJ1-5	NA	CATSRDLRERQPQHF	TGTGCCACCAGCAGAGATCTGAGGGAACGTCAGCCCCAGCATTTT
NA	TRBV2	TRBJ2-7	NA	CASKGGTAAYEQYF	TGTGCCAGCAAAGGGGGGACAGCTGCCTACGAGCAGTACTTC
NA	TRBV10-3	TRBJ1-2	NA	CAISRSPLDSYGYTF	TGTGCCATCAGCCGTTCCCCCCTAGACAGCTATGGCTACACCTTC
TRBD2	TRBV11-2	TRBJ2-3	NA	CASSVTLSGGPDTQYF	TGTGCCAGCAGCGTAACCCTTAGCGGGGGGCCAGATACGCAGTATTTT
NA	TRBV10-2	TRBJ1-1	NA	CASSEWGGRRNTEAFF	TGCGCCAGCAGTGAGTGGGGGGGCCGCAGGAACACTGAAGCTTTCTTT
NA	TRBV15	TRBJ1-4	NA	CATSKGSNEKLFF	TGTGCCACCAGCAAGGGGTCTAATGAAAAACTGTTTTTT
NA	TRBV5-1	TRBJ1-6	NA	CASKTGSGDSPLHF	TGCGCCAGCAAAACGGGGAGCGGGGATTCACCCCTCCACTTT
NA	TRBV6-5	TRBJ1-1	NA	CASTWTVNTEAFF	TGTGCCAGCACCTGGACTGTGAACACTGAAGCTTTCTTT
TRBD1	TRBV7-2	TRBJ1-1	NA	CASSFYRGGEAFF	TGTGCCAGCAGCTTTTACAGGGGTGGGGAAGCTTTCTTT
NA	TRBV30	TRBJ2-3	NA	CAWNPGRRQDTQYF	TGTGCCTGGAACCCAGGGCGGCGTCAAGATACGCAGTATTTT
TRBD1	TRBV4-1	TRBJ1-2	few	CASRDGQGDYGYTF	TGCGCCAGCAGGGACGGACAGGGTGACTATGGCTACACCTTC
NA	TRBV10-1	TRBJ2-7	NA	CASSDTETSYEQYF	TGCGCCAGCAGTGACACAGAGACCTCCTACGAGCAGTACTTC
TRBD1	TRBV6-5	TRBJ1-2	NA	CASSYDRAEDGYTF	TGTGCCAGCAGTTACGACAGGGCAGAGGACGGCTACACCTTC
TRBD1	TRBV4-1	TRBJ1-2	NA	CASSLSGTGAYGYTF	TGCGCCAGCAGCCTCTCCGGGACAGGAGCGTATGGCTACACCTTC
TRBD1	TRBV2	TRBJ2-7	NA	CASRDPGQGSYEQYF	TGTGCCAGCAGGGATCCTGGACAGGGTTCCTACGAGCAGTACTTC
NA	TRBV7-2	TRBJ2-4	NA	CASSLFGGQAKNIQYF	TGTGCCAGCAGCTTATTCGGGGGTCAAGCCAAAAACATTCAGTACTTC
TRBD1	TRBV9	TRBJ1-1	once	CASSVGAQGAYTEAFF	TGTGCCAGCAGCGTAGGGGCACAGGGGGCGTATACTGAAGCTTTCTTT
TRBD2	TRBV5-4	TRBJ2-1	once	CASSLSAGGEHEQFF	TGTGCCAGCAGCTTGTCGGCGGGGGGCGAACATGAGCAGTTCTTC
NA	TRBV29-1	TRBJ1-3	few	CSVEHPVGNTIYF	TGCAGCGTTGAACACCCAGTTGGAAACACCATATATTTT
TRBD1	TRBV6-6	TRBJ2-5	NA	CATRRDREGETQYF	TGTGCCACCAGACGGGACAGGGAGGGAGAGACCCAGTACTTC
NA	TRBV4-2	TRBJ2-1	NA	CASSQSSSYNEQFF	TGTGCCAGCAGCCAATCCTCCTCCTACAATGAGCAGTTCTTC
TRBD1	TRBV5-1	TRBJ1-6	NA	CASSLGTGNNSPLHF	TGCGCCAGCAGCTTGGGGACAGGGAATAATTCACCCCTCCACTTT
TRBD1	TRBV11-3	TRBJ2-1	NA	CASSLTGDNINEQFF	TGTGCCAGCAGTTTGACAGGGGATAATATCAATGAGCAGTTCTTC
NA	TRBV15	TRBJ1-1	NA	CATSRGQLNTEAFF	TGTGCCACCAGCAGAGGACAGTTGAACACTGAAGCTTTCTTT
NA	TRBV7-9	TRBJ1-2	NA	CASSFDWANYGYTF	TGTGCCAGCAGCTTTGACTGGGCTAACTATGGCTACACCTTC
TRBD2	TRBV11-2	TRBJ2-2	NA	CASSLYTGGTGELFF	TGTGCCAGCAGCTTATACACGGGGGGCACCGGGGAGCTGTTTTTT
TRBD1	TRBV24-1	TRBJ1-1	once	CATSDPRTGNTEAFF	TGTGCCACCAGTGACCCTCGGACAGGGAACACTGAAGCTTTCTTT
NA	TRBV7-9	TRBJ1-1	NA	CASSLDRILNTEAFF	TGTGCCAGCAGCTTAGACAGGATTCTAAACACTGAAGCTTTCTTT
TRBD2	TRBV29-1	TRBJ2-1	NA	CSVDLGTSVYNEQFF	TGCAGCGTTGATTTGGGGACTAGCGTTTACAATGAGCAGTTCTTC